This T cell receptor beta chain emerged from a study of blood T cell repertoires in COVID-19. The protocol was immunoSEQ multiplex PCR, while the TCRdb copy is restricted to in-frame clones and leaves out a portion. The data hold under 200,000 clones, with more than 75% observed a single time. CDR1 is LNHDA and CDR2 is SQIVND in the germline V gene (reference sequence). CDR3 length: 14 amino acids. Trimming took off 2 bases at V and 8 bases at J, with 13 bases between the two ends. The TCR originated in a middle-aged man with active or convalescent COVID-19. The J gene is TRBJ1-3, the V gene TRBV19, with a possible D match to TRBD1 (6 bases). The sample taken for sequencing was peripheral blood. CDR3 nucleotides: TGTGCCAGTAGTATAAGCCCGGCAGGGGACACCATATATTTT. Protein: CASSISPAGDTIYF.